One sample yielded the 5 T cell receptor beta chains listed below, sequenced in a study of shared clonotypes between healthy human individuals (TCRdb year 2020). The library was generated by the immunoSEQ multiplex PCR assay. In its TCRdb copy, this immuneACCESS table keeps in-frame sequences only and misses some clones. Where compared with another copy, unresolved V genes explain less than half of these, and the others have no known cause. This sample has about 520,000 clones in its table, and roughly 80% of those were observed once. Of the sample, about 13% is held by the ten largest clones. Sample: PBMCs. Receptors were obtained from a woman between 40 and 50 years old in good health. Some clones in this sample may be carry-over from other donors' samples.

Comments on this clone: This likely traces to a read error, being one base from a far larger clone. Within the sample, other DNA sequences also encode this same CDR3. CDR3 nucleotides: TGTGCCAGCAGCCTTAGCCACTCCTACGAGCAGTACTTC. Protein: CASSLSHSYEQYF. V is TRBV4-2 and J is TRBJ2-7; D is unresolved. V shed 4 bases and J shed 0 bases, with 7 bases lying between them. The CDR3 sequence is 13 residues long. The V gene's germline CDR1 is LGHNA and CDR2 YNFKEQ.

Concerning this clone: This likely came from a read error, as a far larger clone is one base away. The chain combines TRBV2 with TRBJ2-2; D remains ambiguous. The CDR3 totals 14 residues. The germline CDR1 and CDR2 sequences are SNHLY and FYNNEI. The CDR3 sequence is CTSSSQMGIGELFF. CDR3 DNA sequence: TGTACCAGCAGCTCCCAAATGGGGATCGGGGAGCTGTTTTTT.

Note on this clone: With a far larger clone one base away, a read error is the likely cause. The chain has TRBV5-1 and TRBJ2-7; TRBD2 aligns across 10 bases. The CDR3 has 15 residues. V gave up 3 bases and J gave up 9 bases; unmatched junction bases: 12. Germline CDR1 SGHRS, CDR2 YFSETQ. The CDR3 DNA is TGCGCCAGCAGCTCCTCGACTAGCGGGCCCGGCGGGCAGTACTTC. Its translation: CASSSSTSGPGGQYF.

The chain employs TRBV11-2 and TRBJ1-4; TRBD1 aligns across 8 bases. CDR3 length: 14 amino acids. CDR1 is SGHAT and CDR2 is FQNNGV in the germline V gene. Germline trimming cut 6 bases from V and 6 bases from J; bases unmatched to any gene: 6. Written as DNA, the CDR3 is TGTGCCAGCAGGGTGACAGGGGTCGATGAAAAACTGTTTTTT. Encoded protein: CASRVTGVDEKLFF.

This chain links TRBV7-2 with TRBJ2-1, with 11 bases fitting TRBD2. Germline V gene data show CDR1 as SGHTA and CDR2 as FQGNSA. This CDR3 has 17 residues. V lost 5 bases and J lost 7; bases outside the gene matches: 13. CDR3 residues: CASSVQVSSGRANEQFF. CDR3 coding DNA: TGTGCCAGCAGCGTCCAGGTGAGTAGCGGGAGGGCGAATGAGCAGTTCTTC.